These T cell receptor beta chains were read from a single sample in a study of CD8 T cells in Susac syndrome. TCRdb used MiXCR to reprocess the immunoSEQ multiplex PCR reads, holding one entry per CDR3 protein. This table has over 150,000 distinct CDR3 sequences, more than 95% appearing once. Material: CD4+ T cells from PBMCs. These receptors all come from a human donor with Susac syndrome. Both conserved end residues are part of each CDR3. D genes are given only for firm matches. Clone size, where shown, is once, few, many, or a class for clones that have expanded.

DNA	CDR3	D	size	V	J
TGCGCCAGCAGTCATGAGACAGGGAAGAGGGCGCCCCAGCATTTT	CASSHETGKRAPQHF	TRBD1	.	TRBV23-1	TRBJ1-5
TGTGCCAGTACCGACCCGGGGGACTATGGCTACACCTTC	CASTDPGDYGYTF	.	.	TRBV19	TRBJ1-2
TGCAGTGCCCTGGACAGGCGGAATAGCAATCAGCCCCAGCATTTT	CSALDRRNSNQPQHF	TRBD1	.	TRBV20-1	TRBJ1-5
TGTGCCAGCAGCCAGCGGGGTGGGCAGTCCCAAGAGACCCAGTACTTC	CASSQRGGQSQETQYF	.	.	TRBV14	TRBJ2-5
TGTGCCAGCAGCCCCCAAGCAGGCGGGGATGATACGCAGTATTTT	CASSPQAGGDDTQYF	.	.	TRBV3-1	TRBJ2-3
TGTGCCAGCAGTTGTTGTGGTGAGACGAGCAATCAGCCCCAGCATTTT	CASSCCGETSNQPQHF	.	.	TRBV6-9	TRBJ1-5
TGTGCCAGCAGTACCAGGGGGGACAGGGGAGGCTACACCTTC	CASSTRGDRGGYTF	TRBD1	.	TRBV6-5	TRBJ1-2
TGCAGTGCCCATAATAGCAATCAGCCCCAGCATTTT	CSAHNSNQPQHF	.	.	TRBV20-1	TRBJ1-5
TGTGCCTGGAGTAGGGACACCCCCTACGAGCAGTACTTC	CAWSRDTPYEQYF	.	.	TRBV30	TRBJ2-7
TGTGCCACCAGCAGGGGTGGGCAGGGCGACGAGCAGTACTTC	CATSRGGQGDEQYF	.	.	TRBV15	TRBJ2-7
TGTGCCAGCAGCCCCCCGGGGGTTACAGGGATCGGGGAGCTGTTTTTT	CASSPPGVTGIGELFF	.	.	TRBV6-1	TRBJ2-2
TGTGCCAGCAGTTCCTGGGGGGGAGAGACCCAGTACTTC	CASSSWGGETQYF	TRBD2	.	TRBV27	TRBJ2-5
TGTGCCATCAGTACAGGGCGACGGGTCTTCGGAAACACCATATATTTT	CAISTGRRVFGNTIYF	.	.	TRBV10-3	TRBJ1-3
TGTGCCAGCAGCCCCGGGCCACCCTACGAGCAGTACTTC	CASSPGPPYEQYF	.	.	TRBV6-6	TRBJ2-7
TGTGCCAGCTGCAGACTGGGCAATGAGCAGTTCTTC	CASCRLGNEQFF	.	.	TRBV12-3/TRBV12-4	TRBJ2-1
TGCGCCAGCAGCGTGGACAGGGACTATGGCTACACCTTC	CASSVDRDYGYTF	TRBD1	once	TRBV5-1	TRBJ1-2
TGTGCCATCAGTGGGAACGCATACTATGGCTACACCTTC	CAISGNAYYGYTF	.	.	TRBV10-3	TRBJ1-2
TGTGCCAGCAATACAGGGGGGGCGAACACCGGGGAGCTGTTTTTT	CASNTGGANTGELFF	.	.	TRBV7-3	TRBJ2-2
TGCAGTGCTAGCAACCTAGGAGCCCGGGCCAATGAGCAGTTCTTC	CSASNLGARANEQFF	.	.	TRBV20-1	TRBJ2-1
TGTGCCAGCAGCTTATCGTCAGGGAGTGGCTACACCTTC	CASSLSSGSGYTF	.	.	TRBV7-9	TRBJ1-2
TGTGCCAGCTCACCACCGTTTCACTTGGACCTACAAGAGACCCAGTACTTC	CASSPPFHLDLQETQYF	.	.	TRBV18	TRBJ2-5
TGCAGTGCTAGCTCAGGGGGTTCCACGAATCAGCCCCAGCATTTT	CSASSGGSTNQPQHF	TRBD1	.	TRBV20-1	TRBJ1-5
TGTGCCAGCAGCTTGGCAGGGGGCGTAGAGACCCAGTACTTC	CASSLAGGVETQYF	TRBD1	.	TRBV7-2	TRBJ2-5
TGCAGTGCCGACAGGGGGCCGGGCGGCTACGAGCAGTACTTC	CSADRGPGGYEQYF	TRBD1	once	TRBV20-1	TRBJ2-7
TGCGCCAGCAGCCAGGCGGGGACAGGGGGCACTGAAGCTTTCTTT	CASSQAGTGGTEAFF	TRBD1	.	TRBV4-3	TRBJ1-1
TGTGCCAGCAGCCGTCAACCGGGACAGGGGGCCGGGGAGCTGTTTTTT	CASSRQPGQGAGELFF	TRBD1	.	TRBV7-9	TRBJ2-2
TGCGCCAGCAGCCAAGAATGGGAACTTACTCGCTCCTACAATGAGCAGTTCTTC	CASSQEWELTRSYNEQFF	.	.	TRBV4-3	TRBJ2-1
TGTGCCACCAGCAGGATGCGCAGGGAGGCGGCAGATACGCAGTATTTT	CATSRMRREAADTQYF	.	.	TRBV15	TRBJ2-3
TGTGCCACCAGCAACAGGGGCGGTGAGCAGTTCTTC	CATSNRGGEQFF	TRBD1	.	TRBV24-1	TRBJ2-1
TGTGCCAGCAATGGACTAGCGGGATATGAGCAGTTCTTC	CASNGLAGYEQFF	TRBD2	.	TRBV2	TRBJ2-1
TGTGCCAGCAGCCGCGGTCCCAGCAATCAGCCCCAGCATTTT	CASSRGPSNQPQHF	.	.	TRBV3-1	TRBJ1-5
TGTGCCAGCAGCTTCCCCGGGGATCAGCCCCAGCATTTT	CASSFPGDQPQHF	.	once	TRBV7-9	TRBJ1-5
TGCGCCAGCAGCTTGGAACAGGGAAATTACGAGCAGTACTTC	CASSLEQGNYEQYF	.	.	TRBV5-1	TRBJ2-7
TGCAGTGCTGCAGGGGGTATCGACACTGAAGCTTTCTTT	CSAAGGIDTEAFF	TRBD1	.	TRBV20-1	TRBJ1-1
TGTGCCAGCAGCGGGGGGAGGAACACCGGGGAGCTGTTTTTT	CASSGGRNTGELFF	.	.	TRBV9	TRBJ2-2
TGTGCCAGCCGGGCCTTGGGCCTTAACTATGGCTACACCTTC	CASRALGLNYGYTF	.	.	TRBV6-5	TRBJ1-2
TGTGCCAGCAGTTTATTAGCGGGAGAGACCTACGAGCAGTACTTC	CASSLLAGETYEQYF	TRBD2	once	TRBV27	TRBJ2-7
TGTGCCACCAGTGACGACAGGGGGCACCGCACAGATACGCAGTATTTT	CATSDDRGHRTDTQYF	TRBD1	.	TRBV24-1	TRBJ2-3
TGCAGTGGTGCGTTAACCTATGGCTACACCTTC	CSGALTYGYTF	.	.	TRBV20-1	TRBJ1-2
TGCAGTGCTCCCATCCTAGCGGGCCGGGAGACCCAGTACTTC	CSAPILAGRETQYF	TRBD2	.	TRBV20-1	TRBJ2-5
TGTGCCTGGAGTGTACGTCGACAGTTCGATGAGCAGTTCTTC	CAWSVRRQFDEQFF	.	.	TRBV30	TRBJ2-1
TGTGCCTGGAGTCCCCCGATGGCTCCTAATGAGCAGTTCTTC	CAWSPPMAPNEQFF	.	.	TRBV30	TRBJ2-1
TGTGCCTGGAGTGTGTCCTCATCCACTGAAGCTTTCTTT	CAWSVSSSTEAFF	.	.	TRBV30	TRBJ1-1
TGTGCCAGCACTTCCTCACAGGTTGTACACAATGAGCAGTTCTTC	CASTSSQVVHNEQFF	.	.	TRBV2	TRBJ2-1
TGTGCCAGCAGTTTACGAGGGGCGGATGAAAAACTGTTTTTT	CASSLRGADEKLFF	.	.	TRBV12-3/TRBV12-4	TRBJ1-4
TGCAGTGCTAGAGGAGGGGCGGGCAATCAGCCCCAGCATTTT	CSARGGAGNQPQHF	.	.	TRBV20-1	TRBJ1-5
TGTGCCAGCAGCGCCGGGTCGGAGGGGTACACCTTC	CASSAGSEGYTF	.	.	TRBV9	TRBJ1-2
TGCGCCAGCAGCCAAGAGGCCAGGGGCGGAGATACGCAGTATTTT	CASSQEARGGDTQYF	.	.	TRBV4-3	TRBJ2-3
TGCAGTGCCTCGGGACTAGTCCCCGATGAGCAGTTCTTC	CSASGLVPDEQFF	TRBD2	.	TRBV20-1	TRBJ2-1
TGTGCCAGCAGCTTGTCCAGGGATGGCTACACCTTC	CASSLSRDGYTF	.	few	TRBV5-4	TRBJ1-2
TGTGCCACCAGCGGACAGGGGATCACAGATACGCAGTATTTT	CATSGQGITDTQYF	TRBD1	.	TRBV24-1	TRBJ2-3
TGCACCAGCAGCCAAGTGTGGAGGGATGAGTTCTCTGGAAACACCATATATTTT	CTSSQVWRDEFSGNTIYF	.	once	TRBV1	TRBJ1-3
TGCAGTGCTGCAGACCAGGGGTACACCGGGGAGCTGTTTTTT	CSAADQGYTGELFF	.	.	TRBV20-1	TRBJ2-2